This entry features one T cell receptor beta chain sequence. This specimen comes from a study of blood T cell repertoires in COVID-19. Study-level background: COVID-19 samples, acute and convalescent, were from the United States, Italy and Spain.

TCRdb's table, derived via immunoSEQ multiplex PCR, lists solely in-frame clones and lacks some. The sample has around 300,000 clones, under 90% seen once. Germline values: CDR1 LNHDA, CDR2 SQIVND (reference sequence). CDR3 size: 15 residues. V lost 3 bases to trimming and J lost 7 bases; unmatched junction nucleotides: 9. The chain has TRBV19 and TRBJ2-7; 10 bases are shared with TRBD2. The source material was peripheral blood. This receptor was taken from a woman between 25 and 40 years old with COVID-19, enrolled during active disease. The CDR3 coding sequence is TGTGCCAGTAGTATGGGACTAGCGTCGACGGGGGAGCAGTACTTC. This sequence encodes CASSMGLASTGEQYF.